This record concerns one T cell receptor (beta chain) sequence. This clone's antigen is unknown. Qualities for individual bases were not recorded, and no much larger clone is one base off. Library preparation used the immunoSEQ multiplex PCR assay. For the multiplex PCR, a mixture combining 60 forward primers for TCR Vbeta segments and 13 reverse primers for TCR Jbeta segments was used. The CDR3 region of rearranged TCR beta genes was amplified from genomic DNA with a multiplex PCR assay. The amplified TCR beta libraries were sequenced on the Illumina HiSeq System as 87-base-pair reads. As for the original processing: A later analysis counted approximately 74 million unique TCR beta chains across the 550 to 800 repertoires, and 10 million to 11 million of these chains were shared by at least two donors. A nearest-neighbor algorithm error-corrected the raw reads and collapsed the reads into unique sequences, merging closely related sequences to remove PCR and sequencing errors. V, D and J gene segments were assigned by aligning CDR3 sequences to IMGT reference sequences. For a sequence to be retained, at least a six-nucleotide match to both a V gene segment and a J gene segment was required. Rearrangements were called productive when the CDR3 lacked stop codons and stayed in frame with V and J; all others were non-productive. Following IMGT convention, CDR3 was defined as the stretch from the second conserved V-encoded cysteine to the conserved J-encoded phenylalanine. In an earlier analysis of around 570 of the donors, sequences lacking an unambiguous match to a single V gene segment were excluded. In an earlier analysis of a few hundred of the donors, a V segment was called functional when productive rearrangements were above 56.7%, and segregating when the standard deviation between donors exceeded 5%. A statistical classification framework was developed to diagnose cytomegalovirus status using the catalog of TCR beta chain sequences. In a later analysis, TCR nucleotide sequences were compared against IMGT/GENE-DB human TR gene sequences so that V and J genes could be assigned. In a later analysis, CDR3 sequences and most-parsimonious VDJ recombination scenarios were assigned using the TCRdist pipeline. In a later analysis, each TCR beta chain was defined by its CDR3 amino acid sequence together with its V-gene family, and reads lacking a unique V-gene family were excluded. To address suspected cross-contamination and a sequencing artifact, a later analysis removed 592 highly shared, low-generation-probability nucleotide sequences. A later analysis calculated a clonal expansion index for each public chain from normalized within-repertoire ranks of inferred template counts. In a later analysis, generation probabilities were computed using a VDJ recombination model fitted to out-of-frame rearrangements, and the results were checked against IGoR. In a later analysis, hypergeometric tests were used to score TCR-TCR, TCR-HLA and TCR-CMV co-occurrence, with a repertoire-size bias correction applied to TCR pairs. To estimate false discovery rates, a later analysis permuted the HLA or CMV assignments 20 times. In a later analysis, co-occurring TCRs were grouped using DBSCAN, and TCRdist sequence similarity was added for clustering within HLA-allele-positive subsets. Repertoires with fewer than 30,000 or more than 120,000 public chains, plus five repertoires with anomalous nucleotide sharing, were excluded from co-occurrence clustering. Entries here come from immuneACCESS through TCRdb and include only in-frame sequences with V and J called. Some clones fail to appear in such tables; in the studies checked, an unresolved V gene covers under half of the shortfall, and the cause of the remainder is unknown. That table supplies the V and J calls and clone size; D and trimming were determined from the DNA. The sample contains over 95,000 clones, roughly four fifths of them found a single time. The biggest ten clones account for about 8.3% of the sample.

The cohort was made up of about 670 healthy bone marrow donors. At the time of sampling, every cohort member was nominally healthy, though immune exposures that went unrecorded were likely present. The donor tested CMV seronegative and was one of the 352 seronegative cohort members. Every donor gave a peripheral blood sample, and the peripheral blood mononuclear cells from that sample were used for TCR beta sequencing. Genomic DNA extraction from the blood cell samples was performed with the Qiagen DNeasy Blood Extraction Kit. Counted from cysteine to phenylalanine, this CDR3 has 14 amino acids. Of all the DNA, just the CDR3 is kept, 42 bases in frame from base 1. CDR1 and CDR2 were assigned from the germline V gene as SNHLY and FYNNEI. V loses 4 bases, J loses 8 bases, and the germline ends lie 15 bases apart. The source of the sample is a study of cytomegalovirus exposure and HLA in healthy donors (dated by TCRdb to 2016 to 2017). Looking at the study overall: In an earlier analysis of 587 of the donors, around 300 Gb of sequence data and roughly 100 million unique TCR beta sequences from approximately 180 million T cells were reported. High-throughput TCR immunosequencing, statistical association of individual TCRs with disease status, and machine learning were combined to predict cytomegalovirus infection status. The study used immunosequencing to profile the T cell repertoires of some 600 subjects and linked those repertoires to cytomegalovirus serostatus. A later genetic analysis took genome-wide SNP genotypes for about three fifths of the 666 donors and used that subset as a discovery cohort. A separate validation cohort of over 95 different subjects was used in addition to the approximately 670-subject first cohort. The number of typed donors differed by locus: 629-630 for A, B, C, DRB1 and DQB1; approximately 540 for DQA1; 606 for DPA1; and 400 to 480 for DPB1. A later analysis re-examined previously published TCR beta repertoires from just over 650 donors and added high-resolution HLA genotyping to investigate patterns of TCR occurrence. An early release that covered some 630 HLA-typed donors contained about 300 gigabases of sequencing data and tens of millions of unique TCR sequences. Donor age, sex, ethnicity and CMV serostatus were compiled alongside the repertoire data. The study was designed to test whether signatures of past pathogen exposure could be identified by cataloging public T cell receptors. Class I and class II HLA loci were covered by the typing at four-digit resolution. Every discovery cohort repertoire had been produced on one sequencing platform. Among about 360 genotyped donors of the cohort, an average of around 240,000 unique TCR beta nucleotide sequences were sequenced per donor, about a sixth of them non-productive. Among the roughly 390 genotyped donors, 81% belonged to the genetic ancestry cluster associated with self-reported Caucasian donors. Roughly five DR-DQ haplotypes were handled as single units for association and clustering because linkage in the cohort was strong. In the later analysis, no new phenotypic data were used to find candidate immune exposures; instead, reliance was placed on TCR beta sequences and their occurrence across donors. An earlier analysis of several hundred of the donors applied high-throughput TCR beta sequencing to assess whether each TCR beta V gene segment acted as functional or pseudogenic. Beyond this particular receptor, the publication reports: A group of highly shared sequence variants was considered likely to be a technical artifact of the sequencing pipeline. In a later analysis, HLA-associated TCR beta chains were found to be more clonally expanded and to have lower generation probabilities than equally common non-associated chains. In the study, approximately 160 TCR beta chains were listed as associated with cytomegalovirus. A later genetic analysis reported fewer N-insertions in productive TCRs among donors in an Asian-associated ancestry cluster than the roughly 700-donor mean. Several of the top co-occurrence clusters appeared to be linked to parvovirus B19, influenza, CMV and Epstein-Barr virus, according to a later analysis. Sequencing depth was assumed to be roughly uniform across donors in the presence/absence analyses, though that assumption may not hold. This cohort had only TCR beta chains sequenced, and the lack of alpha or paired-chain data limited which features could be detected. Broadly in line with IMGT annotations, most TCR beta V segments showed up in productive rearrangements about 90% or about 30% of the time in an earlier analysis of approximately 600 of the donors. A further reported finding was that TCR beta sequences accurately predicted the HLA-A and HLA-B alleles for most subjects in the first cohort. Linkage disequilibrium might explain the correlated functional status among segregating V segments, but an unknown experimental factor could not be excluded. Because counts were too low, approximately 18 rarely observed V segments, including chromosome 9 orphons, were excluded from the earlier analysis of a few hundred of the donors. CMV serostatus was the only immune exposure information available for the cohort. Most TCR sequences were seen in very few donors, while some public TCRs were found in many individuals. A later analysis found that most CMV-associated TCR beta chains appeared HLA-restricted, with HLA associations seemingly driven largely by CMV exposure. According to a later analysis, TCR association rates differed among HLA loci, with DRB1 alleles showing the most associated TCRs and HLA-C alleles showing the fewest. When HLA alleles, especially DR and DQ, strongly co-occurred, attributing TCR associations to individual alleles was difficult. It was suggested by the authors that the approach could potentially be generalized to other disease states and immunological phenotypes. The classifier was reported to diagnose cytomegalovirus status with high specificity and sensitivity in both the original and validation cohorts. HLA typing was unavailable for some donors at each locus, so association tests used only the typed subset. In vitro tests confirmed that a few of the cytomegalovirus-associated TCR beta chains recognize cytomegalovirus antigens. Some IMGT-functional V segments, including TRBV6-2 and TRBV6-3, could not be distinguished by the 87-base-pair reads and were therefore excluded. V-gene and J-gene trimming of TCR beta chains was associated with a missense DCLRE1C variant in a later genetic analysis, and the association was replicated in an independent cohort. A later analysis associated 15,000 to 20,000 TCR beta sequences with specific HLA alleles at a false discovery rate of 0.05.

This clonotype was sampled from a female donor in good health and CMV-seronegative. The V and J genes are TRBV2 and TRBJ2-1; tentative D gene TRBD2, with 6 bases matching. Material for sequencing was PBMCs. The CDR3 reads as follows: CASSVVRRADEQFF. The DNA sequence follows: TGTGCCAGCAGTGTCGTAAGGAGGGCGGATGAGCAGTTCTTC. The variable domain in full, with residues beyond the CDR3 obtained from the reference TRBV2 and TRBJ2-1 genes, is EPEVTQTPSHQVTQMGQEVILRCVPISNHLYFYWYRQILGQKVEFLVSFYNNEISEKSEIFDDQFSVERPDGSNFTLKIRSTKLEDSAMYFCASSVVRRADEQFFGPGTRLTVL.